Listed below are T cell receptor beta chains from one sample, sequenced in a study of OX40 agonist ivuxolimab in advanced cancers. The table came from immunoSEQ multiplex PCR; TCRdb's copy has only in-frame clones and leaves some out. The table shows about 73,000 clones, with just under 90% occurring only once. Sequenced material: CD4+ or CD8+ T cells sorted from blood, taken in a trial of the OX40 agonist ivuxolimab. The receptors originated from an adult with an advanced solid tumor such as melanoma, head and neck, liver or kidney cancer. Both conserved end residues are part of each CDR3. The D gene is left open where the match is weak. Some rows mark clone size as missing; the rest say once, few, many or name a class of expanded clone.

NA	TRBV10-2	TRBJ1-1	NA	CASSEGENTEAFF	TGCGCCAGCAGTGAGGGAGAGAACACTGAAGCTTTCTTT
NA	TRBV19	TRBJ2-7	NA	CASSRTYQYEQYF	TGTGCCAGTAGTAGGACATACCAGTACGAGCAGTACTTC
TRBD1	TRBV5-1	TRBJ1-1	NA	CASSLQGQGSFNTEAFF	TGCGCCAGCAGCTTACAGGGACAGGGAAGTTTCAACACTGAAGCTTTCTTT
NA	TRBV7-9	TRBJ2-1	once	CASSLAAGLYNEQFF	TGTGCCAGCAGCTTAGCTGCAGGACTCTACAATGAGCAGTTCTTC
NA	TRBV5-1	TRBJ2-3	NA	CASSEDFTDTQYF	TGCGCCAGCAGCGAGGACTTCACAGATACGCAGTATTTT
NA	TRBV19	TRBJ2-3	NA	CASRGSPYTQYF	TGTGCCAGTAGGGGCAGCCCTTATACGCAGTATTTT
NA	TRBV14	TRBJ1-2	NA	CASSQDPTWQMNYGYTF	TGTGCCAGCAGCCAAGATCCCACCTGGCAGATGAACTATGGCTACACCTTC
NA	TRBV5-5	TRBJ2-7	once	CASSPLGGLAKPLTAEQYF	TGTGCCAGCAGCCCCCTAGGTGGCCTAGCGAAGCCCCTGACCGCCGAGCAGTACTTC
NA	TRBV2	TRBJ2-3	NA	CASSEALSRELTDTQYF	TGTGCCAGCAGTGAAGCGCTAAGTCGGGAGCTTACAGATACGCAGTATTTT
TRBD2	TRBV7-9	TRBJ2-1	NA	CASSLGTSGGGLGQFF	TGTGCCAGCAGCTTAGGGACTAGCGGAGGGGGATTAGGGCAGTTCTTC
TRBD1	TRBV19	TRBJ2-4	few	CASRDRGSAKNIQYF	TGTGCCAGTAGGGACAGGGGTTCGGCCAAAAACATTCAGTACTTC
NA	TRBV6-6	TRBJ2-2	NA	CASSSRSHTGELFF	TGTGCCAGCAGTTCCCGTTCTCACACCGGGGAGCTGTTTTTT
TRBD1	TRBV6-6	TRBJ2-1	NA	CASSLSDRALLDEQFF	TGTGCCAGCAGCCTCTCGGACAGGGCCCTTCTGGATGAGCAGTTCTTC